Listed here are 27 T cell receptor beta chains from one sample, sequenced in a study of response to subunit inactivated influenza vaccine. TCRdb re-called the RT-PCR reads through MiXCR, storing one row per CDR3 protein. The data hold about 780,000 distinct CDR3 sequences, with about 18% observed a single time. The material was PBMCs from blood, obtained 5 days after vaccination. These TCRs come from a man aged 45-65 years who received an inactivated influenza vaccine.

The chain combines TRBV6-5 with TRBJ2-3; TRBD2 matches at 7 bases. This CDR3 is built from 18 residues. From germline, CDR1 is MNHEY and CDR2 SVGAGI. The junction had 12 bases not matched to a gene; V was cut back by 2 bases and J by 1 base. The CDR3 reads CASSYTLPGTIGTDTQYF. The CDR3 region has the DNA TGTGCCAGCAGTTACACGTTACCCGGGACTATCGGCACAGATACGCAGTATTTT.

This sequence joins TRBV5-6 and TRBJ1-1; D remains ambiguous. CDR1 is SGHDT and CDR2 is YYEEEE in the germline V gene. V shed 2 bases and J shed 1 base, with 9 bases lying between them. CDR3 length: 14 residues. CDR3 bases: TGTGCCAGCAGCTTCCGAGGGCGGAACACTGAAGCTTTCTTT. Its translation is CASSFRGRNTEAFF. Full variable domain (missing parts from reference TRBV5-6 and TRBJ1-1): DAGVTQSPTHLIKTRGQQVTLRCSPKSGHDTVSWYQQALGQGPQFIFQYYEEEERQRGNFPDRFSGHQFPNYSSELNVNALLLGDSALYLCASSFRGRNTEAFFGQGTRLTVV.

The V call is TRBV10-3, the J call TRBJ2-2; 8 bases line up with TRBD2. CDR3 length: 14 residues. From germline, CDR1 is ENHRY and CDR2 SYGVKD. The J segment lost 6 bases and the V segment lost 4 bases, leaving 4 bases of the junction unmatched. The CDR3 nucleotides read TGTGCCATCAGTGCTTCGACTAGCGCCGGGGAGCTGTTTTTT. Translation gives CAISASTSAGELFF.

The chain links TRBV11-2 to TRBJ2-3; TRBD2 agrees at 14 bases. Germline V gene data show CDR1 as SGHAT and CDR2 as FQNNGV. V lost 4 bases, J lost 4 bases, and 4 bases stayed unmatched. The CDR3 totals 16 residues. CDR3 loop: CASSWTSGGISDTQYF. The CDR3 DNA follows: TGTGCCAGCAGCTGGACTAGCGGGGGGATTTCAGATACGCAGTATTTT.

This chain joins TRBV28 and TRBJ2-1; unclear D gene. The CDR3 has 12 amino acids. V was shortened by 4 bases and J by 5 bases, with 6 bases between the two germline ends. In germline, CDR1 is MDHEN, CDR2 SYDVKM. The CDR3 nucleotides read TGTGCCAGCAGTTACTACAACAATGAGCAGTTCTTC. This codes for CASSYYNNEQFF.

This sequence joins TRBV12-3 or TRBV12-4 and TRBJ2-1, with a possible D match to TRBD2 (6 bases). This CDR3 spans 15 amino acids. The ends were cut back, 3 bases at V and 4 bases at J, with 13 bases in the middle. CDR3 sequence reads: CASSFGTSLYNEQFF. CDR3 DNA sequence: TGTGCCAGCAGTTTTGGAACTAGCCTTTACAATGAGCAGTTCTTC.

The chain joins TRBV5-1 to TRBJ2-7, with a weak D call TRBD1 (6 bases). V was cut by 1 base and J by 5 bases, with 16 bases left in between. The CDR3 runs to 15 residues. The V gene's germline CDR1 is SGHRS and CDR2 YFSETQ. The CDR3 region has the DNA TGCGCCAGCAGCTTGTGGTACAGGGATGGGCACGAGCAGTACTTC. It specifies CASSLWYRDGHEQYF. The full variable domain, in which reference TRBV5-1 and TRBJ2-7 provide the parts outside the CDR3, is KAGVTQTPRYLIKTRGQQVTLSCSPISGHRSVSWYQQTPGQGLQFLFEYFSETQRNKGNFPGRFSGRQFSNSRSEMNVSTLELGDSALYLCASSLWYRDGHEQYFGPGTRLTVT.

This rearrangement joins TRBV9 to TRBJ2-7; D perhaps matches TRBD1 (6 bases). Germline V gene data show CDR1 as SGDLS and CDR2 as YYNGEE. CDR3 length: 18 amino acids. V shed 4 bases and J shed 4 bases, with 27 bases lying between them. The CDR3 DNA follows: TGTGCCAGCAGCCCCGGGCAGCATGGGGGCGCAAGTATTTACGAGCAGTACTTC. Protein: CASSPGQHGGASIYEQYF.

This clonotype turned up a few times. This chain joins TRBV15 and TRBJ2-1; TRBD2 matches 13 bases. The CDR3 runs 16 residues. The junction had 2 bases not matched to a gene; V was cut back by 4 bases and J by 2 bases. Looked up from germline, CDR1 is LNHNV and CDR2 is YYDKDF (reference sequence). DNA for the CDR3: TGTGCCACCAGCAAAGGACTAGCGGGAGCCTACAATGAGCAGTTCTTC. Its translation is CATSKGLAGAYNEQFF.

The gene calls are TRBV7-2 and TRBJ2-5, with 7 positions matching TRBD2. Germline loops: CDR1 SGHTA, CDR2 FQGNSA. The ends lost 7 bases at V and 4 bases at J; junction bases unmatched: 6. The CDR3 runs to 13 residues. CDR3 bases: TGTGCCAGCACCCCGGGGGGAGCAGAGACCCAGTACTTC. Residues: CASTPGGAETQYF.

This clonotype has more than one count but fewer than ten. V usage is TRBV24-1 and J usage is TRBJ2-2, with unresolved D. The V end was cut by 4 bases, the J end by 5 bases, with 10 bases between. CDR1 and CDR2 (germline): KGHDR, SFDVKD. This CDR3 has 14 residues. The CDR3 here is CATSDPGSTGELFF. The CDR3 DNA reads as TGTGCCACCAGTGACCCGGGTTCTACCGGGGAGCTGTTTTTT.

This clonotype has just a few counts. The chain has TRBV4-3 and TRBJ2-1; the match to TRBD2 covers 9 bases. Germline V gene data show CDR1 as LGHNA and CDR2 as YSLEER. This CDR3 comprises 16 residues. After removal of 0 bases from V and 8 bases from J, the junction contained 8 bases not matched to a gene. The CDR3 here is CASSQDISGSRDEQFF. CDR3 sequence (DNA): TGCGCCAGCAGCCAAGATATTAGCGGGAGTCGGGATGAGCAGTTCTTC.

The chain carries TRBV19 and TRBJ2-3, with D hard to call. Germline CDR1 reads LNHDA; CDR2 reads SQIVND (reference sequence). The CDR3 has 14 amino acids. Trimming shortened V by 1 base and J by 3 bases, and 8 bases separated the two germline ends. CDR3 sequence: CASSIVGQTDTQYF. In DNA form, the CDR3 reads TGTGCCAGTAGTATAGTCGGGCAGACAGATACGCAGTATTTT.

This clonotype has a handful of counts. The rearrangement uses TRBV4-2 and TRBJ2-7; D is perhaps TRBD1 or TRBD2 (5 bases each). The CDR3 length is 17 residues. Trimming took off 0 bases at V and 5 bases at J, with 20 bases between the two ends. The germline CDR1 and CDR2 sequences are LGHNA and YNFKEQ. For the CDR3, the DNA is TGTGCCAGCAGCCAAGAAGCCCCCGGGGCGGTTTCCCACGAGCAGTACTTC. Amino acid sequence: CASSQEAPGAVSHEQYF.

A few counts support this clonotype. V gene TRBV20-1 combines with J gene TRBJ1-5, with 8 bases identical to TRBD1. There are 14 residues in the CDR3. Germline assignment: CDR1 DFQATT and CDR2 SNEGSKA (reference sequence). V was clipped by 6 bases and J by 2 bases; unmatched bases: 6. CDR3 in amino acids: CSAAQGGGNQPQHF. The CDR3 DNA reads as TGCAGTGCGGCACAGGGGGGAGGCAATCAGCCCCAGCATTTT.

Only a few counts were recorded for this clonotype. V is TRBV27 and J is TRBJ2-3; 9 nucleotides align to TRBD1. CDR3 length equals 15 residues. The germline V gene has CDR1 MNHEY and CDR2 SMNVEV (reference sequence). The V gene end was trimmed by 0 bases and the J gene end by 6 bases; junction bases not matched to a gene: 4. CDR3 residues: CASSLSGTGSDTQYF. Here the CDR3 DNA reads TGTGCCAGCAGTTTATCTGGGACAGGGTCCGATACGCAGTATTTT.

This clonotype showed up just a few times. This chain uses TRBV6-5 with TRBJ2-5; 7 bases align to TRBD2. This CDR3 has 17 residues. J lost 4 bases, V lost 0 bases, and 11 bases had no gene match. The germline CDR1 and CDR2 sequences are MNHEY and SVGAGI. The DNA of the CDR3 is TGTGCCAGCAGTTACTCTCCCTGGGGTGGGAGGGGAGAGACCCAGTACTTC. Its protein is CASSYSPWGGRGETQYF.

This clonotype turned up a few times. The rearrangement joins TRBV4-3 to TRBJ2-4; TRBD1 matches 8 bases. The germline V gene has CDR1 LGHNA and CDR2 YSLEER. The CDR3 consists of 15 residues. With V trimmed by 5 bases and J by 8 bases, 11 bases remained unmatched. Here the CDR3 reads CASSYSGTGGDIQYF. The CDR3 region has the DNA TGCGCCAGCAGCTACTCCGGGACAGGAGGGGACATTCAGTACTTC.

V and J are TRBV10-3 and TRBJ2-2; 9 bases are a match to TRBD1. Unmatched junction bases numbered 10, after V lost 4 bases and J lost 4 bases. Germline CDR1 is ENHRY and CDR2 is SYGVKD. The CDR3 consists of 17 residues. As DNA, the CDR3 is TGTGCCATCAGTGGACTCACAGGGGGCGCCTTCACCGGGGAGCTGTTTTTT. It encodes CAISGLTGGAFTGELFF.

The V and J genes are TRBV5-6 and TRBJ2-5; 10 nucleotides line up with TRBD2. This CDR3 spans 16 amino acids. Looked up from germline, CDR1 is SGHDT and CDR2 is YYEEEE. Germline trimming cut 4 bases from V and 5 bases from J; bases unmatched to any gene: 11. The CDR3 nucleotides read TGTGCCAGCAGCGCTGCTATAAGCGGGAGGGGTGAGACCCAGTACTTC. The encoded protein is CASSAAISGRGETQYF.

About this clonotype itself: Being one base from a much bigger clone, this may be a read error. CDR3 DNA sequence: TGTGCCAGCAGTTTATACGGGAGCACCATATATTTT. Translated: CASSLYGSTIYF. This chain connects TRBV7-6 to TRBJ1-3; D gene uncertain. CDR1 and CDR2 (germline): SGHVS, FNYEAQ. The CDR3 is made up of 12 amino acids. Trimming pared 6 bases from V and 9 bases from J, leaving 12 bases between.

This chain links TRBV3-1 with TRBJ2-7, with 8 bases that match TRBD2. The V gene's germline CDR1 is LGHDT and CDR2 YNNKEL (reference sequence). The ends lost 4 bases at V and 4 bases at J; junction bases unmatched: 9. The CDR3 spans 15 residues. CDR3 coding DNA: TGTGCCAGCAGCCTCGGGAGGGGAGGAGTTTACGAGCAGTACTTC. Encoded protein: CASSLGRGGVYEQYF.

This clonotype was seen ten or more times. V usage is TRBV6-2 or TRBV6-3 and J usage is TRBJ1-2; a possible D gene is TRBD1 (6 bases). The V gene lost 2 bases and the J gene lost 5 bases, with 18 bases spanning the gap. The CDR3 length is 16 residues. Germline CDR1 MNHEY, CDR2 SVGEGT. The CDR3 nucleotides are TGTGCCAGCAGTTACATTCCACGGAGGGGGTATTATGGCTACACCTTC. Translating gives CASSYIPRRGYYGYTF.

The chain recombines TRBV7-2 with TRBJ2-2; D not resolved. V dropped 1 base and J dropped 2 bases, with 11 bases sitting between them. This CDR3 has 16 residues. CDR1 and CDR2 (germline): SGHTA, FQGNSA. This CDR3 reads CASSLGVGFNTGELFF. The CDR3 DNA reads TGTGCCAGCAGCTTAGGGGTGGGATTCAACACCGGGGAGCTGTTTTTT.

This clonotype was counted only a few times. The J gene is TRBJ2-1, the V gene TRBV12-3 or TRBV12-4; no firm D call. This CDR3 contains 17 residues. V was shortened by 3 bases and J by 3 bases, with 18 bases between the two germline ends. The CDR3 DNA sequence: TGTGCCAGCAGTTTTTTGGTGGTGAAAGGTATCTACAATGAGCAGTTCTTC. Protein product: CASSFLVVKGIYNEQFF.

This clonotype was recorded many times. Written as DNA, the CDR3 is TGCAGCGTTAGCGGGAGGGCCGGCAATGAGCAGTTCTTC. Its translation: CSVSGRAGNEQFF. This chain links TRBV29-1 with TRBJ2-1, with TRBD2 matching 10 bases. The germline V gene encodes CDR1 SQVTM and CDR2 ANQGSEA. V lost 5 bases and J lost 6; bases outside the gene matches: 4. The CDR3 runs 13 residues.

The V call is TRBV4-1, the J call TRBJ2-2; no reliable D call. Germline V gene data show CDR1 as MGHRA and CDR2 as YSYEKL. V was clipped by 4 bases and J by 5 bases, with 23 bases between them. This CDR3 has 18 amino acids. The CDR3 coding sequence is TGCGCCAGCAGCCCTCATGCCCCTGGACCCCGGAATACCGGGGAGCTGTTTTTT. Amino acid sequence: CASSPHAPGPRNTGELFF.